This TCR beta chain is from a study of blood T cell repertoires in COVID-19. In the study overall: Acute and convalescent COVID-19 samples came from the United States, Italy and Spain. Nucleic acid was either cDNA or gDNA, and it came from T cells, B-cell-depleted T cells, or PBMCs.

In the study's own analysis: Nucleated cell number was recorded as an estimate derived from reference gene primer amplification. Sequencing used immunoSEQ multiplex PCR; TCRdb keeps in-frame clones, though not all of them. V, J and clone size are taken as reported in that table, and D and trimming were inferred from the DNA itself. The sample lists around 59,000 clones, 78% seen once, with around 12% in the top ten. Germline loops: CDR1 SGHAT, CDR2 FQNNGV. V gave up 3 bases and J gave up 10 bases; unmatched junction bases: 15. This CDR3 comprises 16 residues. This clonotype was sampled from a man at least 80 years old with acute or convalescent COVID-19. The genes are TRBV11-2 and TRBJ1-1, with 9 bases lining up with TRBD1. The sample comprised peripheral blood. This chain's CDR3 is CASSFLPTGTGLVAFF. The CDR3 coding sequence is TGTGCCAGCAGCTTTTTGCCCACCGGGACAGGGTTAGTAGCTTTCTTT. The complete variable domain, with remaining parts taken from reference TRBV11-2 and TRBJ1-1, reads EAGVAQSPRYKIIEKRQSVAFWCNPISGHATLYWYQQILGQGPKLLIQFQNNGVVDDSQLPKDRFSAERLKGVDSTLKIQPAKLEDSAVYLCASSFLPTGTGLVAFFGQGTRLTVV.